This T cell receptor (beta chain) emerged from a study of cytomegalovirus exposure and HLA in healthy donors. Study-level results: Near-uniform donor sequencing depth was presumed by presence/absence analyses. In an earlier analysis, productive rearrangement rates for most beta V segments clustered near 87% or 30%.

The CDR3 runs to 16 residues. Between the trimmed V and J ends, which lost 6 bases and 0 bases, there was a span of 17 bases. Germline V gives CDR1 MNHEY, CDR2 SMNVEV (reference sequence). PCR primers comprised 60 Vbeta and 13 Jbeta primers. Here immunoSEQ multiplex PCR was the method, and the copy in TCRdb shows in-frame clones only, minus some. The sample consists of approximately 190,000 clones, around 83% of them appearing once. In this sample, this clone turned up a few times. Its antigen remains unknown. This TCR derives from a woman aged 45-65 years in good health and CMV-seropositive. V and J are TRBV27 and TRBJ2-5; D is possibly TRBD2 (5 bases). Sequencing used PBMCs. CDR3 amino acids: CASSRYLEEYQETQYF. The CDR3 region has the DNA TGTGCCAGCAGCCGCTACCTGGAGGAGTACCAAGAGACCCAGTACTTC.